This TCR beta chain was observed in a study of blood T cell repertoires in COVID-19. Study overall: Whether acute or convalescent, the COVID-19 samples came from the United States, Italy and Spain. From T cells, B-cell-depleted T cells, or PBMCs came the material, which was cDNA or gDNA.

The CDR3 runs 16 residues. V lost 1 base to trimming and J lost 2 bases; unmatched junction nucleotides: 8. Germline loops: CDR1 SGHKS, CDR2 YYEKEE (reference sequence). Some clones are missing from TCRdb's copy, which holds only in-frame ones; the method was immunoSEQ multiplex PCR. The sample records hundreds of thousands of clones, 80% to 90% being singletons. The source of this sequence is a woman in her 30s with active or convalescent COVID-19. Source material: peripheral blood. The chain joins TRBV5-5 to TRBJ1-1, with 7 positions matching TRBD1. CDR3 DNA sequence: TGTGCCAGCAGCTTGTTCCCAGGGGGAGTTAACACTGAAGCTTTCTTT. Amino acid sequence: CASSLFPGGVNTEAFF.